This T cell receptor (beta chain) was sequenced during a study of CD8+ T cells in alopecia areata. cDNA serving as the sequencing template came from extracted, reverse transcribed RNA. Libraries were prepared by immunoSEQ multiplex PCR; TCRdb keeps only in-frame clonotypes and omits some of them. This table holds 100,000 to 150,000 clones, approximately 52% found once. Remarks on this clone: Antigen specificity is unknown.

This CDR3 contains 13 residues. V lost 3 bases, J lost 5 bases, and 13 bases lay in between. Germline loops: CDR1 SQVTM, CDR2 ANQGSEA. General study points: Sequencing of scalp tissue also captures the resident alphabeta T cells of normal skin.

Treatment denoted: oral pan-JAK inhibitor, 5-10 mg twice daily. Sampling of alopecia areata patients yielded lesional scalp punch biopsies as well as peripheral blood. The sequence was collected from a human donor with alopecia areata. The sequencing here drew on CD8+ T cells sorted from blood, taken at week 4, from a patient treated with tofacitinib. This chain uses TRBV29-1 with TRBJ2-5; a possible D gene is TRBD2 (6 bases). The CDR3 coding sequence is TGCAGCGTTGAGGGGGGTGTAAGGGAGACCCAGTACTTC. Translated: CSVEGGVRETQYF.